This record looks at one T cell receptor (beta chain) sequence and its context. Its antigen is currently unknown. The genes and germline here are from mouse. The CDR3 end is not reached by the read, which stops 4 residues before it; the germline J gene fills it in. Scientists pooled cutaneous lymph node cells and sorted them on CD4, CD8alpha, NKG2D, NKG2ACE and other markers. This record comes from a study of CD8+ T cells in alopecia areata. At the level of the study: Female C3H/HeJ mice aged about 6-10 weeks were given skin from C3H/HeJ graft donors, roughly 6-13 months old, that had spontaneous alopecia.

Broader study findings: Whereas mice showed it more clearly, TCR sharing across patients was murkier, possibly because of HLA. Scalp samples also contribute reads from the resident alphabeta T cells found in normal skin.

Trimming cost V 2 bases and J 2 bases; bases outside gene matches: 6. Germline lookup yields CDR1 NSQYPW and CDR2 LRSPGD (reference sequence). The CDR3 has 16 residues. In each case, RNA was isolated and then reverse transcribed into cDNA as the sequencing template. Clones were read by immunoSEQ multiplex PCR, and TCRdb kept only the in-frame ones, dropping some. This sample carries more than 250,000 clones, none of them present only once. This chain connects TRBV1 to TRBJ2-5; 8 bases map to TRBD2. Sequencing was done on a sample of CD4+ T cells sorted from a lymph node. The clonotype originates from a C3H/HeJ mouse with alopecia areata. MHC haplotype: H2-k. CDR3 bases read: TGCACCTGCAGTGCATCAGACTGGGGCTCCCAAGAC. It is translated as CTCSASDWGSQD. The whole CDR3 reads CTCSASDWGSQDTQYF.